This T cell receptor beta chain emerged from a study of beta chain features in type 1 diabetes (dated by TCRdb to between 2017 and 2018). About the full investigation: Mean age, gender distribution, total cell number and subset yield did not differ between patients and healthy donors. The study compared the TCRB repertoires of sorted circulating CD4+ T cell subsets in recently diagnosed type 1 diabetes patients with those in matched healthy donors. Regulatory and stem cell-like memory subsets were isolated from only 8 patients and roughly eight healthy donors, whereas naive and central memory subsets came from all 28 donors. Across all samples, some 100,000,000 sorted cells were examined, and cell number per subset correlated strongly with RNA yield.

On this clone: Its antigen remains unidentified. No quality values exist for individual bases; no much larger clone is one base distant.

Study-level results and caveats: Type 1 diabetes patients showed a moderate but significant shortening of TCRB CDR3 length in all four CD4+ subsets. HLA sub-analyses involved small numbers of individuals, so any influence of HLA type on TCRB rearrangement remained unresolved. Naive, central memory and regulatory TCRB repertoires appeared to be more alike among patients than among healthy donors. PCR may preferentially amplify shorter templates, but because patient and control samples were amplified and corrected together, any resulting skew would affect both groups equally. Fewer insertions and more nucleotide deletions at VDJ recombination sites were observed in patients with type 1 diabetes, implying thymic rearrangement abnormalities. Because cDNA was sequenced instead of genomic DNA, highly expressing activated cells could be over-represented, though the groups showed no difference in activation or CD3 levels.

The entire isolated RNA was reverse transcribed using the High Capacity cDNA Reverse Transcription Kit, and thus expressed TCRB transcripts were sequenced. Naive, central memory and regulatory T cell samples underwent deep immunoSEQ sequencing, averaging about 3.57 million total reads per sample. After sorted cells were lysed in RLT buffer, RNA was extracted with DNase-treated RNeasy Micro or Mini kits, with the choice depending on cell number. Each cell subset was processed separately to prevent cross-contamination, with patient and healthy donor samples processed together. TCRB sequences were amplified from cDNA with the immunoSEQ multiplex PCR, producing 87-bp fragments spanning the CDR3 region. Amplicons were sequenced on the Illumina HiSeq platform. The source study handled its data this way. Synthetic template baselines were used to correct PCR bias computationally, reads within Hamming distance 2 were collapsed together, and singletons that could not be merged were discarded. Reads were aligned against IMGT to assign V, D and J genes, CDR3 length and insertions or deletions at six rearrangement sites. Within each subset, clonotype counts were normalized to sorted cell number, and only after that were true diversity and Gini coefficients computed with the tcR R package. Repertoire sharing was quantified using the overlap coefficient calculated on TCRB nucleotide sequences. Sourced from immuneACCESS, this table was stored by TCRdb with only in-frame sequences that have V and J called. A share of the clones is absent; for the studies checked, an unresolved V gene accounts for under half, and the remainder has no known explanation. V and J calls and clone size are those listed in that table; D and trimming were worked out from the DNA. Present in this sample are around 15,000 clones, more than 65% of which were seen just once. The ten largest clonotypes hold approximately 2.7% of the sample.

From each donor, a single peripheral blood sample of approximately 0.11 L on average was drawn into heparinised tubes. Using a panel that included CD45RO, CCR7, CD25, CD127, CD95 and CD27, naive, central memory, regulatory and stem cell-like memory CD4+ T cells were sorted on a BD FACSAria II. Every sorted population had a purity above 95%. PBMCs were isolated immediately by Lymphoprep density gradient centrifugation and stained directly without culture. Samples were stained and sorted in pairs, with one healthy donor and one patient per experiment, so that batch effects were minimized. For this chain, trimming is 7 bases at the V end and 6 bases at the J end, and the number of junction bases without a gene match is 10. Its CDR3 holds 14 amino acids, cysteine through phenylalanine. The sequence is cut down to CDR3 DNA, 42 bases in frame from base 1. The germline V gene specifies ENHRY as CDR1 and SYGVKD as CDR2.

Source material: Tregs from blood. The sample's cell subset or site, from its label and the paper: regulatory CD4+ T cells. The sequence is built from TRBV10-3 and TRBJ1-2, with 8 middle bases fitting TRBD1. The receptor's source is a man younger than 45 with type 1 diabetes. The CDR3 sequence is CAITDRGGIDGYTF. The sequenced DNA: TGTGCCATCACTGACAGGGGAGGGATTGATGGCTACACCTTC.